This entry is about one T cell receptor beta chain. In Seattle, patients joined the study during active infection and were tracked longitudinally. The data were obtained in a study of blood T cell repertoires in COVID-19. Germline V CDR1 and CDR2: MNHEY, SMNVEV (reference sequence). V was clipped by 2 bases and J by 3 bases, with 12 bases between them. This CDR3 has 15 amino acids. Sequencing was performed with immunoSEQ multiplex PCR; in TCRdb, only in-frame clones are kept and a portion is missing. The data show about 180,000 clones, about 81% seen once. This TCR derives from a woman older than 75 with COVID-19, enrolled during active disease. The specimen sequenced was peripheral blood. The chain uses TRBV27 and TRBJ2-3, with TRBD1 as a possible D gene (5 bases). The CDR3 loop reads CASSLTDSRTDTQYF. In DNA, the CDR3 is TGTGCCAGCAGTTTAACTGACAGCCGAACAGATACGCAGTATTTT.